This T cell receptor beta chain was found in a study of blood T cell repertoires in COVID-19 (dated by TCRdb to 2020 to 2021). Background for the entire study: The collaborator samples originated in the United States, Italy and Spain and spanned the acute and convalescent phases of COVID-19. The prospective study material was composed of cDNA or gDNA derived from T cells, B-cell-depleted T cells, or PBMCs. The repertoires were made available in a free public database intended to serve as a resource for research on the immune response to SARS-CoV-2. Where HLA class I and class II types were available, the types were taken from metadata supplied by the sample provider, not from assay-based typing. Nearly every sample came with metadata listing a de-identified subject ID, COVID-19 status, age in years and sex. Deeply sampled blood TCRbeta repertoires from subjects exposed to, actively infected with, or recovered from COVID-19 were included in the dataset. The samples were drawn from the first 160 participants of the ongoing ImmuneRACE study and from 950 to 1,500 subjects provided by 6 global collaborators.

Each collaborating institution followed its own protocols to collect whole blood in K2EDTA tubes. Collaborator samples were shipped for TCRbeta analysis as frozen whole blood, isolated PBMCs, or DNA extracted from either sample type. What the work shows at the level of the full study, not this receptor alone: The quantity of clinical and demographic metadata differed by source and by participant and was supplied without curation.

TCRbeta CDR3 regions were amplified from genomic DNA using the immunoSEQ Assay, a bias-controlled multiplex PCR. On the study's bioinformatics: Within the assay, amplification of reference gene primers was used to estimate how many nucleated cells each sample contained. To quantify the absolute abundance of each unique TCRbeta CDR3 rearrangement, sequence reads were collapsed and filtered. Productive Simpson clonality was computed per sample as the square root of Simpson's diversity index over productive rearrangements. The immuneACCESS repertoire file appears here via TCRdb, limited to in-frame rearrangements. These files lack a portion of the clones; in checked studies, under half of the deficit traces to unresolved V genes, and the cause of the others is not known. V and J calls and clone size are given by that table; D and trimming were obtained from the DNA. This sample holds about 80,000 clones; around 76% were observed only once. The top ten clonotypes cover approximately 15% of the sample.

For CDR1 and CDR2, the germline V gene lists SGHRS and YFSETQ. At the junction V is shortened by 5 bases and J by 6 bases; bases outside the gene matches: 4. Measured from the cysteine to the phenylalanine, the CDR3 is 12 residues long. Only CDR3 DNA is held: 36 bases, read in frame from base 1. Note on this clone: Its antigen is not yet known. Nothing much larger sits one base from this clone, and base qualities are not available.

The chain was built from TRBV5-1 and TRBJ2-7; the junction holds 8 bases that match TRBD1. The material sequenced was peripheral blood. The clonotype comes from a man in his 70s with active or convalescent COVID-19. At the DNA level, the sequence is TGCGCCAGCAGTTTCGACAGGGGCGAGCAGTACTTC. It codes for CASSFDRGEQYF.